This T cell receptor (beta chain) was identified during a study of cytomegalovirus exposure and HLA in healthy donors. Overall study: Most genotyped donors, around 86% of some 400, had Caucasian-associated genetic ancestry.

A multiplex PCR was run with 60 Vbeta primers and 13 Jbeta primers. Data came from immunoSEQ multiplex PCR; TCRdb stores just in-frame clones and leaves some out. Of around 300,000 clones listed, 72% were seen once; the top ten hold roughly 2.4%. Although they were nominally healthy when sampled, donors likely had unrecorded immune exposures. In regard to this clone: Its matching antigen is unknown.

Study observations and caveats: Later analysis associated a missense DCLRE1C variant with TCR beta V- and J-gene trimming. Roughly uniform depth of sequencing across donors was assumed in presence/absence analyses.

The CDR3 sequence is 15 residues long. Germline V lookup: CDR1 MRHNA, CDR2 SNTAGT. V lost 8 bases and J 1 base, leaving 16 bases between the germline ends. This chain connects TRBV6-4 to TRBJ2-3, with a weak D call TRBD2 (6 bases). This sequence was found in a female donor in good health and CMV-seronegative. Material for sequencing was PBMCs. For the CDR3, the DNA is TGTGCCAGCGGAACGGGAGCGGGTGGCACAGATACGCAGTATTTT. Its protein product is CASGTGAGGTDTQYF.